This T cell receptor beta chain was profiled in a study of shared clonotypes between healthy human individuals. Study overall: Each donor's CD4 naive and CD4 memory cells filled three plates apiece, CD8 naive two, and CD8 memory one.

Comments on this clone: Its cognate antigen is unknown. Other DNA sequences within the sample encode an identical CDR3.

Study findings and constraints: Unshared clonotypes carried lower generation probabilities than those common to all four donors.

As handled by the study authors: Owing to the provision of junction-only sequences devoid of quality scores by immunoSEQ, filtering differed. Here immunoSEQ multiplex PCR was the method, and the copy in TCRdb shows in-frame clones only, minus some. The DNA gave D and trimming, while V, J and clone size come from that table. The table shows roughly 2.5 million clones, with 90% to 95% occurring only once. V was clipped by 2 bases and J by 1 base; unmatched bases: 4. Germline loops: CDR1 SGHRS, CDR2 YFSETQ. The CDR3 is 15 residues long. The specimen sequenced was naive CD4+ T cells sorted from blood. Noted subset: CD45RA+ positively selected. The rearrangement links TRBV5-1 to TRBJ2-3; 7 bases line up with TRBD2. The sequence came from a man aged 18 to 29 in good health. In DNA, the CDR3 is TGCGCCAGCAGCTTAGCGGGAAAGGGCACAGATACGCAGTATTTT. Residues: CASSLAGKGTDTQYF.